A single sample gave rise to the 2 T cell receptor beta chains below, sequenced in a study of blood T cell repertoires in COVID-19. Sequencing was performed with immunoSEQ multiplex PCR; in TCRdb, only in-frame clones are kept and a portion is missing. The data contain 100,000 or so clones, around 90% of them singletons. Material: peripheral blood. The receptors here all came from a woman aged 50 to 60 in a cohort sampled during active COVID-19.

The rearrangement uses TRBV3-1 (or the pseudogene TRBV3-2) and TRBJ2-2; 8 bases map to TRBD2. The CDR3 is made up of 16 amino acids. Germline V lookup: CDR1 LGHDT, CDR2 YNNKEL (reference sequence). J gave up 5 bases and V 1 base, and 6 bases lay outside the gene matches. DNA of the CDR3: TGTGCCAGCAGCCAAGTAATGAGCGGGGGTACCGGGGAGCTGTTTTTT. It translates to CASSQVMSGGTGELFF.

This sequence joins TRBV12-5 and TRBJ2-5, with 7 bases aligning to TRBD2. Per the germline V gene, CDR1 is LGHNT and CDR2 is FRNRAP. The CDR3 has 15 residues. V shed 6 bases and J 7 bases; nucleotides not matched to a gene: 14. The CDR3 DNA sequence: TGTGCTAGTGGAGTAAGCGGGAACCACTTCGGGACCCAGTACTTC. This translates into CASGVSGNHFGTQYF.